This T cell receptor (beta chain) was recovered during a study of blood T cell repertoires in COVID-19 (dated by TCRdb to 2018 to 2021). For the wider study: Samples from collaborators originated in the United States, Italy and Spain and spanned both the acute and convalescent phases of COVID-19. The material from the prospective study consisted of cDNA or gDNA derived from T cells, B-cell-depleted T cells, or PBMCs. Deeply sampled blood TCRbeta repertoires from subjects exposed to, actively infected with, or recovered from COVID-19 were included in the dataset. The repertoires were released in a freely available public database meant as a resource for research on the immune response to SARS-CoV-2. Samples came from the ongoing ImmuneRACE study (first 160 participants) plus 1,254 subjects from 6 global collaborators. Sample metadata almost always included a de-identified subject ID, COVID-19 status, age in years and sex. HLA class I and class II types, where available, came from metadata supplied by the sample provider rather than from assay-based typing.

A second Seattle source provided samples from volunteer blood donors who had recovered from COVID-19. Collaborating institutions collected whole blood in K2EDTA tubes following their own protocols. For TCRbeta analysis, collaborators shipped samples in one of three forms: frozen whole blood, isolated PBMCs, or DNA extracted from either of those sample types. Comment on this clone: Its target antigen remains unknown. No per-base quality is available; no much larger clone lies one base away.

TCRbeta CDR3 regions were amplified from genomic DNA by means of the immunoSEQ Assay, a bias-controlled multiplex PCR. In the paper's pipeline: The number of nucleated cells in each sample was estimated by amplification of reference gene primers within the assay. To quantify the absolute abundance of each unique TCRbeta CDR3 rearrangement, sequence reads were collapsed and filtered. Productive Simpson clonality was computed per sample as the square root of Simpson's diversity index over productive rearrangements. TCRdb mirrors the immuneACCESS table, restricted to in-frame sequences. Some clones are absent from its copies; in checked studies, under half trace to an unresolved V gene, and the reason for the others is unknown. D and trimming were read from the DNA, whereas the V and J calls and clone size are those reported in that table. A total of about 230,000 clones appear in this sample, approximately 80% of them only once. Jointly, the top ten make up about 1.5% of the sample.

Results and caveats for the whole study, not just this receptor: The amount of clinical and demographic metadata varied by source and participant and was provided uncurated.

From the cysteine up to the phenylalanine, the CDR3 has a length of 16 residues. Of all the DNA, just the CDR3 is kept, 48 bases in frame from base 1. CDR1 is given as SGHRS and CDR2 as YFSETQ, both from the germline V gene. From V the trimming removes 0 bases and from J it removes 4 bases, while the gene matches leave 3 bases of the junction unaccounted for. Sequencing was carried out using peripheral blood. The sequence links TRBV5-1 to TRBJ2-2; TRBD1 aligns with 10 central bases. This clonotype was obtained from a woman aged 40 to 50 who had recovered from COVID-19. The sequence in DNA is TGCGCCAGCAGCTTGGCGGGACAGGGGCTCACCGGGGAGCTGTTTTTT. This translates into CASSLAGQGLTGELFF.